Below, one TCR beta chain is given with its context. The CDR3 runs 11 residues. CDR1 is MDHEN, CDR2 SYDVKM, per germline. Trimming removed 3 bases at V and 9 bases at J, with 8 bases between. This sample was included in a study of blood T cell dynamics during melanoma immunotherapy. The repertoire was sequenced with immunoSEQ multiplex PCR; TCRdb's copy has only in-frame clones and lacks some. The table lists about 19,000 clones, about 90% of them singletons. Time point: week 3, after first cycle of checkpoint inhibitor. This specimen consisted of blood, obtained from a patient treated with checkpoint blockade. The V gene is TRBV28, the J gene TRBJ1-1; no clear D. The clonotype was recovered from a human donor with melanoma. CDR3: CASSFALQAFF. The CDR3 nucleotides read TGTGCCAGCAGTTTCGCCCTCCAAGCTTTCTTT.